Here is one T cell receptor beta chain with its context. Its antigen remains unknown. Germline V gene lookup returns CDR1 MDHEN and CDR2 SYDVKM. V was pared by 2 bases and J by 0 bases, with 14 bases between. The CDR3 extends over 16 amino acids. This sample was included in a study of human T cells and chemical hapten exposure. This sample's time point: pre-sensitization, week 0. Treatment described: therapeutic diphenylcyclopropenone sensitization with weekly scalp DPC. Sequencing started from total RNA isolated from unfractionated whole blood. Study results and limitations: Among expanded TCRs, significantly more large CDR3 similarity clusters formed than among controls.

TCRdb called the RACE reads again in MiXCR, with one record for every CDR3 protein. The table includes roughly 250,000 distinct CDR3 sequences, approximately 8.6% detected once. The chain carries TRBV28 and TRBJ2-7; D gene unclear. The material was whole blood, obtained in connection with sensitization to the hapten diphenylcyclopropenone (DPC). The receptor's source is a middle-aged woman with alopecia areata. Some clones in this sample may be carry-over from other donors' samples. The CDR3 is CASSLIGPQSSYEQYF. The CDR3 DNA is TGTGCCAGCAGTTTAATCGGGCCGCAAAGCTCCTACGAGCAGTACTTC.